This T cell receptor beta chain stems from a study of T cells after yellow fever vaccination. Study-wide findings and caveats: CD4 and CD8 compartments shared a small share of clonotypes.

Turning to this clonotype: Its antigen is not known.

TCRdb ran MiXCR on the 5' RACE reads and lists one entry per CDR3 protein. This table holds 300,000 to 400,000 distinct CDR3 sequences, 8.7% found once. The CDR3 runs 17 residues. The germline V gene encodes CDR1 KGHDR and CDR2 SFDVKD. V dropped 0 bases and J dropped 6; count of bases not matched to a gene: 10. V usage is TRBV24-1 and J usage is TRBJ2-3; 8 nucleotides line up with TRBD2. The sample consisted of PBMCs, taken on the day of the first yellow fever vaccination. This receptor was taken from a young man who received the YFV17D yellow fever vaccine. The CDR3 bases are TGTGCCACCAGTGATTTGGAGCGGGGGCGTCGTCGGGATACGCAGTATTTT. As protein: CATSDLERGRRRDTQYF.